This T cell receptor (beta chain) was sequenced during a study of siplizumab effects on memory and regulatory T cells. Broader study findings: Siplizumab significantly decreased alloreactive sequences from unstimulated CD4+ memory cells. The authors did not confirm suppressive function in proliferating Tregs from siplizumab cultures.

About 1.1 x 10^5 TCR templates were measured in each sample. Assay used: immunoSEQ multiplex PCR; TCRdb lists only in-frame clones, some missing. The data show 70,000 to 95,000 clones, roughly 93% seen once. V was trimmed by 2 bases and J by 5 bases, leaving 18 bases between them. The CDR3 consists of 17 residues. Germline V lookup: CDR1 SGHTA, CDR2 FQGTGA. This clone was found once. Its matching antigen is unknown. The sequence was collected from a human donor in good health. Source material: CD8+ T cells sorted from blood. The chain has TRBV7-3 and TRBJ1-4, with D perhaps TRBD1 (5 bases). This chain's CDR3 is CASSLEARGPPNEKLFF. The CDR3 DNA reads TGTGCCAGCAGCTTAGAAGCGAGGGGCCCTCCGAATGAAAAACTGTTTTTT.